The 5 T cell receptor beta chains below all came from one sample that was sequenced in a study of Ad26.COV2.S vaccination and SARS-CoV-2 variants. The method was immunoSEQ multiplex PCR; TCRdb's version includes in-frame clones alone and lacks a portion of them. The table has about 350,000 clones, about 92% seen once. The material sequenced was peripheral blood, taken after recovery from COVID-19. The receptor source for this set is a human donor who had recovered from COVID-19.

The J gene is TRBJ1-1, the V gene TRBV6-5; D is unclear. The CDR3 totals 15 residues. Germline-derived CDR1 and CDR2 are MNHEY and SVGAGI. Deletions cut 5 bases from V and 0 bases from J, with 13 bases between. The CDR3 is CASSPGSGMNTEAFF. CDR3 DNA: TGTGCCAGCAGTCCCGGCAGCGGTATGAACACTGAAGCTTTCTTT.

As for this clone: This clone may be a read error of a much larger clone one base away. This chain joins TRBV7-3 and TRBJ1-1; no clear D. Per germline, CDR1 SGHTA and CDR2 FQGTGA. CDR3 size: 12 residues. Trimming took 2 bases from V and 6 from J, leaving 7 bases between them. The CDR3 loop is CASSLGSAEAFF. For the CDR3, the DNA is TGTGCCAGCAGCTTAGGGAGCGCTGAAGCTTTCTTT.

The CDR3 protein is CASSQVNKGWAAGYTF. The CDR3 DNA reads TGTGCCAGCAGCCAAGTGAACAAGGGGTGGGCAGCTGGCTACACCTTC. The rearrangement links TRBV3-1 (or the pseudogene TRBV3-2) to TRBJ1-2; D is perhaps TRBD1 (5 bases). The CDR3 runs 16 residues. Trimming stripped 1 base from V and 7 bases from J, with 19 bases between. Germline loops: CDR1 LGHDT, CDR2 YNNKEL (reference sequence).

The V and J genes are TRBV6-5 and TRBJ2-5, with no clear D. The CDR3 covers 14 residues. V was pared by 4 bases and J by 5 bases, with 14 bases between. CDR1 and CDR2 (germline): MNHEY, SVGAGI. In DNA, the CDR3 is TGTGCCAGCAGTTTACGTTCAGTTCGGGAGACCCAGTACTTC. Protein sequence: CASSLRSVRETQYF.

The chain is built from TRBV10-3 and TRBJ2-7; TRBD1 aligns across 10 bases. The V gene end was trimmed by 3 bases and the J gene end by 5 bases; junction bases not matched to a gene: 7. The CDR3 is 15 residues long. Germline-derived CDR1 and CDR2 are ENHRY and SYGVKD. CDR3 in amino acids: CAISDPGQGDHEQYF. The CDR3 coding sequence is TGTGCCATCAGTGACCCCGGACAGGGGGACCACGAGCAGTACTTC.